This T cell receptor (beta chain) is drawn from a study of T cell changes during pregnancy in multiple sclerosis. The method was immunoSEQ multiplex PCR; TCRdb's version includes in-frame clones alone and lacks a portion of them. The repertoire holds 75,000 to 95,000 clones, with around 92% as singletons. Trimming took 5 bases from V and 8 from J; bases not matched to a gene: 8. Germline loops: CDR1 SEHNR, CDR2 FQNEAQ (reference sequence). This CDR3 has 14 residues. The sequence was obtained from a female donor with multiple sclerosis, enrolled in a pregnancy study. The rearrangement links TRBV7-9 to TRBJ1-1; 10 bases are a match to TRBD1. Sequenced here: peripheral blood, sampled after pregnancy. Here the CDR3 reads CASSATGGSEEAFF. The CDR3 DNA sequence: TGTGCCAGCAGCGCGACAGGGGGCTCGGAAGAAGCTTTCTTT. Variable domain in full (rest from reference TRBV7-9 and TRBJ1-1): DTGVSQNPRHKITKRGQNVTFRCDPISEHNRLYWYRQTLGQGPEFLTYFQNEAQLEKSRLLSDRFSAERPKGSFSTLEIQRTEQGDSAMYLCASSATGGSEEAFFGQGTRLTVV.